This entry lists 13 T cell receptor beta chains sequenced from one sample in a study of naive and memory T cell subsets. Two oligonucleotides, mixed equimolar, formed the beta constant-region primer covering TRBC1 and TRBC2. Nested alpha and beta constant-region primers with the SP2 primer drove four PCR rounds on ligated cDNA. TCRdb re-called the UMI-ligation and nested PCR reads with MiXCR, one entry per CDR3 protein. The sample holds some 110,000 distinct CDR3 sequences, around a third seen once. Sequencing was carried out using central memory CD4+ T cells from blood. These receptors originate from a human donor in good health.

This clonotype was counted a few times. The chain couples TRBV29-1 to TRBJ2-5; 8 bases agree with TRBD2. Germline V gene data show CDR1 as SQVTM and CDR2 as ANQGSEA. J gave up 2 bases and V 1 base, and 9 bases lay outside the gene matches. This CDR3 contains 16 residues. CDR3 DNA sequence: TGCAGCGTTGAAGGGCTTCCGGGAGGGCCTCAAGAGACCCAGTACTTC. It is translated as CSVEGLPGGPQETQYF.

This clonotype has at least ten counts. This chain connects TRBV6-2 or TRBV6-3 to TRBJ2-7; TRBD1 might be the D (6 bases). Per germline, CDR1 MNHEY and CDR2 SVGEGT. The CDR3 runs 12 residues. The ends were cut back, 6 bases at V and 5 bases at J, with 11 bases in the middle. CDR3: CASSQTGNEQYF. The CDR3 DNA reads TGTGCCAGCAGCCAAACAGGGAACGAGCAGTACTTC.

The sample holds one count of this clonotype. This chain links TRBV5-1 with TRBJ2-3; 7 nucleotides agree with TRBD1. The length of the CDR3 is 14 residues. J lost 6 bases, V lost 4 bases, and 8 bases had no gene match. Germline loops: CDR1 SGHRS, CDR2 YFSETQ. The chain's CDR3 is CASSPRTGSDTQYF. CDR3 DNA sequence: TGCGCCAGCAGCCCCCGGACAGGTTCGGATACGCAGTATTTT.

The CDR3, as DNA: TGCAGTGCTTTCAACCCGGGTCGCAGGGATACGCAGTATTTT. It codes for CSAFNPGRRDTQYF. This chain links TRBV20-1 with TRBJ2-3; D call uncertain. CDR1 and CDR2 from the germline V gene are DFQATT and SNEGSKA (reference sequence). The V end was cut by 5 bases, the J end by 6 bases, with 18 bases between. This CDR3 has 14 amino acids.

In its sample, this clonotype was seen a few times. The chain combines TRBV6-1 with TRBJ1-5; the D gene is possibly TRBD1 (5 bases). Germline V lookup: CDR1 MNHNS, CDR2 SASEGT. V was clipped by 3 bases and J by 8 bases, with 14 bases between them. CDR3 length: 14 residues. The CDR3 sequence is CASSDQWGNEPQHF. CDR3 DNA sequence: TGTGCCAGCAGTGATCAGTGGGGGAACGAGCCCCAGCATTTT.

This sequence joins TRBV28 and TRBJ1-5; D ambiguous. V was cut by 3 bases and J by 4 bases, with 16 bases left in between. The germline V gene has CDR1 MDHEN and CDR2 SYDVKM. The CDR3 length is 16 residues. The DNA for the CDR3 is TGTGCCAGCAGTTTTCGCGGGGAAACGGGGAATCAGCCCCAGCATTTT. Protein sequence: CASSFRGETGNQPQHF. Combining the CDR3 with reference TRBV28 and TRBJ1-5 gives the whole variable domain DVKVTQSSRYLVKRTGEKVFLECVQDMDHENMFWYRQDPGLGLRLIYFSYDVKMKEKGDIPEGYSVSREKKERFSLILESASTNQTSMYLCASSFRGETGNQPQHFGDGTRLSIL.

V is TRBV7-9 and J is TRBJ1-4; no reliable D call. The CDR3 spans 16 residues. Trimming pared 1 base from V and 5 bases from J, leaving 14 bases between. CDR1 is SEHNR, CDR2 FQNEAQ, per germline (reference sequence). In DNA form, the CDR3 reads TGTGCCAGCAGCTTAGTAGTTTCGGACTGGAATGAAAAACTGTTTTTT. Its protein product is CASSLVVSDWNEKLFF.

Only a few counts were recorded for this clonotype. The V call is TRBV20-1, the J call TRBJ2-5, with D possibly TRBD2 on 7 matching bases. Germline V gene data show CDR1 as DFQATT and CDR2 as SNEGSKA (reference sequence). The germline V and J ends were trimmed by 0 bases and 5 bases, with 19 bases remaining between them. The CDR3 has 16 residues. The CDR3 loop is CSARDKIGGRGETQYF. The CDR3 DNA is TGCAGTGCTAGAGATAAGATCGGGGGGCGCGGTGAGACCCAGTACTTC.

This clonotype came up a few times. As DNA, the CDR3 is TGCAGTGCTAGGTTGGGGCCAGCTGACTCTGAAGCTTTCTTT. Translated, it gives CSARLGPADSEAFF. The chain uses TRBV20-1 and TRBJ1-1, with D maybe TRBD1 (5 bases). Between the trimmed V and J ends, which lost 3 bases and 6 bases, there was a span of 17 bases. Germline CDR1 and CDR2: DFQATT and SNEGSKA (reference sequence). The CDR3 length is 14 residues.

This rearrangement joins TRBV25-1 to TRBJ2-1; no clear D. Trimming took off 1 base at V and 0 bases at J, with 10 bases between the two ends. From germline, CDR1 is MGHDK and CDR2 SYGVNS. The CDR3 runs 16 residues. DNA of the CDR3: TGTGCCAGCAGTGAATTGGAGTCCTTCTCCTACAATGAGCAGTTCTTC. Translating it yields CASSELESFSYNEQFF. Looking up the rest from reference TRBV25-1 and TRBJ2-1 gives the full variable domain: EADIYQTPRYLVIGTGKKITLECSQTMGHDKMYWYQQDPGMELHLIHYSYGVNSTEKGDLSSESTVSRIRTEHFPLTLESARPSHTSQYLCASSELESFSYNEQFFGPGTRLTVL.

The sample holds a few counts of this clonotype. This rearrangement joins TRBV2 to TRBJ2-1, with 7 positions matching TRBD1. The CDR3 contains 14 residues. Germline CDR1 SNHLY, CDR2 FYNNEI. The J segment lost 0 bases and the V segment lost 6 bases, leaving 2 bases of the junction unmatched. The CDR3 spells CASRGQSSYNEQFF. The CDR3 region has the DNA TGTGCCAGCAGGGGACAGAGCTCCTACAATGAGCAGTTCTTC.

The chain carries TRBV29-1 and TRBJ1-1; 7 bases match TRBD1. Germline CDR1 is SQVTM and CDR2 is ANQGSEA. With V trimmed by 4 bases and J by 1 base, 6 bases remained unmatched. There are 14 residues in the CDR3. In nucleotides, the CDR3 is TGCAGCGTTGCCCACAGGGGCCCGAACACTGAAGCTTTCTTT. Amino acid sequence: CSVAHRGPNTEAFF.

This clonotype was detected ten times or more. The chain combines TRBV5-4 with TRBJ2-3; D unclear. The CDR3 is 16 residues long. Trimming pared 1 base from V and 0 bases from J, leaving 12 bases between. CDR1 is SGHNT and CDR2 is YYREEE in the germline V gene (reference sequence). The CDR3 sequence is CASSLKGQSSTDTQYF. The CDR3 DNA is TGTGCCAGCAGCTTGAAGGGTCAGAGTAGCACAGATACGCAGTATTTT.